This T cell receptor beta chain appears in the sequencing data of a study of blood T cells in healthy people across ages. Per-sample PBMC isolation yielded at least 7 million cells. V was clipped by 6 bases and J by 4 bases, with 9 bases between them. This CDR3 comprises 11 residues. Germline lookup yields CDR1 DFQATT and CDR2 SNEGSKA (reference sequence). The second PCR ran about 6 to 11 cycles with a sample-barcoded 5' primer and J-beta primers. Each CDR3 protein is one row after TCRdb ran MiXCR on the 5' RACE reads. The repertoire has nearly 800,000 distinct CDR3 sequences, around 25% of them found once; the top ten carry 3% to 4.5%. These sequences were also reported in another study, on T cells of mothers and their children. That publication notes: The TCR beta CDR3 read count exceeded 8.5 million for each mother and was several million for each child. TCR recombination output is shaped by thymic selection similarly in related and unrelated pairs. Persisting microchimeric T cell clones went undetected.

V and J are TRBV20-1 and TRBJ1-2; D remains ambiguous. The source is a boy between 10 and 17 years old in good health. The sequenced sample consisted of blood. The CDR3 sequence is CSASSVYGYTF. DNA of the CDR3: TGCAGTGCCTCAAGTGTCTATGGCTACACCTTC.